The 16 T cell receptor beta chains in this list originate from one sample, sequenced in a study of molecular identifiers for immune sequencing clone quantification (dated by TCRdb to the late 2010s). The library relied on PCR. Data came from a NextSeq 500. TCRdb redid the processing of the public reads, applying fastp at Q25 and MiXCR, and retained in-frame beta chains. Rows with one shared CDR3 protein collapse into an entry with the most common genes and DNA. The sample yields some 320,000 distinct CDR3 sequences; roughly a quarter were counted once. The ten most abundant clones make up 0.65% to 0.75% of the sample. Sequencing used naive CD8+ T cells from blood, with Jurkat cell RNA spiked in. The sample's cell subset or site label, decoded: FACS-sorted CD8+CD4-CCR7+CD45RA+ naive T cells. These TCRs come from a human donor in good health. Some libraries in this study had Jurkat cell RNA spiked in.

This clonotype was observed a few times. This rearrangement joins TRBV14 to TRBJ2-3; possibly TRBD1 for D (6 bases). CDR3 length equals 15 residues. CDR1 and CDR2 (germline): SGHDN, FVKESK. Trimming removed 4 bases from V and 4 bases from J, with 15 bases in between. The chain's CDR3 is CASSLTRGSADTQYF. The CDR3, as DNA: TGTGCCAGCAGCCTAACCAGGGGTAGCGCAGATACGCAGTATTTT.

This clonotype showed up many times. The genes are TRBV5-1 and TRBJ1-1, with 9 bases that match TRBD1. CDR3 length: 15 residues. With 5 bases clipped from V and 3 bases from J, the junction kept 8 bases outside the gene matches. Per the germline V gene, CDR1 is SGHRS and CDR2 is YFSETQ. The CDR3 nucleotides are TGCGCCAGCAGTTCGCAACAGGGGGCGGACACTGAAGCTTTCTTT. Protein sequence: CASSSQQGADTEAFF.

This clonotype turned up a few times. J is TRBJ1-1 and V is TRBV5-1; D gene uncertain. Between the trimmed V and J ends, which lost 3 bases and 3 bases, there was a span of 12 bases. Germline CDR1 and CDR2: SGHRS and YFSETQ. CDR3 length equals 14 residues. The CDR3 loop is CASSSGRGYTEAFF. In DNA form, the CDR3 reads TGCGCCAGCAGCTCCGGACGGGGTTACACTGAAGCTTTCTTT.

The chain employs TRBV7-2 and TRBJ2-3; perhaps TRBD2 as D (6 bases). The length of the CDR3 is 17 residues. From germline, CDR1 is SGHTA and CDR2 FQGNSA. The V and J ends lost 5 bases and 7 bases respectively, with 25 bases between them. The CDR3 here is CASSQNPGTPIVYTQYF. CDR3 nucleotide sequence: TGTGCCAGCAGCCAAAACCCCGGGACTCCTATTGTTTATACGCAGTATTTT.

Of note for this clonotype: This clone may be a read error of a much larger clone one base away. The chain joins TRBV28 to TRBJ2-3; D uncertain. The CDR3 is 13 amino acids. CDR1 MDHEN and CDR2 SYDVKM come from the germline V gene. CDR3 nucleotides: TGTGCCAGTGGAAGTTTTAGCACAGATACGCAGTGTTTT. Translated: CASGSFSTDTQCF. Looking up the rest from reference TRBV28 and TRBJ2-3 gives the full variable domain: DVKVTQSSRYLVKRTGEKVFLECVQDMDHENMFWYRQDPGLGLRLIYFSYDVKMKEKGDIPEGYSVSREKKERFSLILESASTNQTSMYLCASGSFSTDTQCFGPGTRLTVL.

This chain links TRBV28 with TRBJ2-3, with 9 bases identical to TRBD1. The end of the DNA aligns better with TRBJ1-5, so the J call may be wrong. Germline-derived CDR1 and CDR2 are MDHEN and SYDVKM. This CDR3 region has 16 residues. Here the CDR3 reads CASSLWDRGRADTQHF. In nucleotides, the CDR3 is TGTGCCAGCAGTTTATGGGACAGGGGCCGCGCAGATACGCAGCATTTT.

Details on this clonotype: A much more abundant neighbour one base away suggests this may be a read error. This chain links TRBV20-1 with TRBJ2-7, with D hard to call. Germline CDR1 DFQATT, CDR2 SNEGSKA (reference sequence). Trimming took 5 bases from V and 2 from J, leaving 19 bases between them. There are 15 residues in the CDR3. The CDR3 reads CSAYPTVELTYEQYF. CDR3 sequence (DNA): TGCAGTGCTTATCCTACAGTTGAACTAACCTACGAGCAGTACTTC.

This chain links TRBV28 with TRBJ1-4; TRBD1 agrees at 8 bases. Germline CDR1 and CDR2: MDHEN and SYDVKM. This CDR3 spans 14 amino acids. V trimming: 7 bases; J trimming: 8 bases; junction bases outside the gene matches: 9. CDR3 amino acids: CASTEDRVNEKLFF. The DNA of the CDR3 is TGTGCCAGCACCGAGGACAGGGTGAACGAAAAACTGTTTTTT. The complete variable domain, with remaining parts taken from reference TRBV28 and TRBJ1-4, reads DVKVTQSSRYLVKRTGEKVFLECVQDMDHENMFWYRQDPGLGLRLIYFSYDVKMKEKGDIPEGYSVSREKKERFSLILESASTNQTSMYLCASTEDRVNEKLFFGSGTQLSVL.

As to this clonotype: One base away lies a much larger clone, so this may be a sequencing read error. The chain is built from TRBV2 and TRBJ2-3; perhaps D is TRBD1 or TRBD2 (5 bases each). The V gene lost 6 bases and the J gene lost 4 bases, with 17 bases spanning the gap. The CDR3 contains 15 residues. From germline, CDR1 is SNHLY and CDR2 FYNNEI. The chain's CDR3 is CASREGLFKADTQYF. For the CDR3, the DNA is TGTGCCAGCAGAGAGGGGCTTTTTAAAGCAGATACGCAGTATTTT.

This clonotype was observed a handful of times. The rearrangement uses TRBV11-3 and TRBJ1-1; D gene uncertain. There are 14 residues in the CDR3. Trimming removed 5 bases at V and 4 bases at J, with 14 bases between. CDR1 is SGHNT and CDR2 is YENEEA in the germline V gene. CDR3 bases: TGTGCCAGCAGCCCTATAGGACCGACCACTGAAGCTTTCTTT. It codes for CASSPIGPTTEAFF.

The sample holds many counts of this clonotype. V is TRBV9 and J is TRBJ2-3; 7 bases are a match to TRBD1. CDR1 SGDLS and CDR2 YYNGEE come from the germline V gene. V was pared by 6 bases and J by 6 bases, with 16 bases of the junction left unmatched. The CDR3 consists of 16 residues. CDR3 region: CASTLEGGAPFDTQYF. CDR3 DNA: TGTGCCAGCACTTTGGAAGGGGGCGCCCCCTTTGATACGCAGTATTTT.

This clonotype was seen a few times. This chain joins TRBV13 and TRBJ2-3; D uncertain. The CDR3 is 14 residues long. Germline CDR1 is PRHDT and CDR2 is FYEKMQ (reference sequence). Trimming cost V 1 base and J 10 bases, with 15 bases left between them. CDR3 residues: CASSLVGDTKAQYF. DNA for the CDR3: TGTGCCAGCAGCTTAGTGGGTGACACCAAGGCGCAGTATTTT.

This clonotype was seen a handful of times. This CDR3 is CASSPLLSGELFF. CDR3 nucleotides: TGTGCCAGCAGCCCTTTGTTGTCCGGGGAGCTGTTTTTT. This chain joins TRBV9 and TRBJ2-2; D remains ambiguous. The CDR3 totals 13 residues. V lost 4 bases and J lost 6, with 10 bases in between. CDR1 SGDLS and CDR2 YYNGEE come from the germline V gene. The complete variable domain, with remaining parts taken from reference TRBV9 and TRBJ2-2, reads DSGVTQTPKHLITATGQRVTLRCSPRSGDLSVYWYQQSLDQGLQFLIQYYNGEERAKGNILERFSAQQFPDLHSELNLSSLELGDSALYFCASSPLLSGELFFGEGSRLTVL.

In this sample, this clonotype turned up many times. This chain connects TRBV14 to TRBJ2-7, with 7 nucleotides matching TRBD1. The CDR3 has 15 residues. V was clipped by 0 bases and J by 2 bases; unmatched bases: 4. Germline lookup yields CDR1 SGHDN and CDR2 FVKESK. CDR3 residues: CASSQDIQGAYEQYF. The DNA for the CDR3 is TGTGCCAGCAGCCAAGATATTCAGGGGGCCTACGAGCAGTACTTC.

This clonotype was seen ten or more times. The chain uses TRBV20-1 and TRBJ2-7; TRBD2 matches 8 bases. The CDR3 loop spans 14 amino acids. CDR1 is DFQATT, CDR2 SNEGSKA, per germline (reference sequence). V lost 0 bases to trimming and J lost 4 bases; unmatched junction nucleotides: 5. For the CDR3, the DNA is TGCAGTGCTAGAGATGTAACTAGCGGATACGAGCAGTACTTC. Residues: CSARDVTSGYEQYF.

This clonotype was seen at least ten times. V gene TRBV7-6 combines with J gene TRBJ1-6; D is possibly TRBD1 (5 bases). Trimming stripped 1 base from V and 10 bases from J, with 17 bases between. Germline loops: CDR1 SGHVS, CDR2 FNYEAQ. The CDR3 has 16 amino acids. The CDR3 sequence: CASSLVSGAHDSPLHF. In DNA form, the CDR3 reads TGTGCCAGCAGCTTAGTATCCGGGGCCCACGACTCACCCCTCCACTTT.